What follows are 10 T cell receptor beta chains derived from one specimen sequenced in a study of response to subunit inactivated influenza vaccine. Each CDR3 protein gets one entry after TCRdb re-called the RT-PCR reads with MiXCR. This sample has a few hundred thousand distinct CDR3 sequences, with approximately 7.8% found just once. The sample in question was PBMCs from blood, obtained around 25 months after vaccination. These receptor sequences come from a man between 50 and 75 years old who received an inactivated influenza vaccine.

This clonotype was found many times. The chain recombines TRBV5-6 with TRBJ2-5; possible D gene TRBD2, 5 bases. This CDR3 region has 14 residues. V was shortened by 1 base and J by 0 bases, with 7 bases between the two germline ends. Germline-derived CDR1 and CDR2 are SGHDT and YYEEEE. The CDR3: CASSLRGNQETQYF. The CDR3 DNA reads TGTGCCAGCAGCTTGCGAGGGAACCAAGAGACCCAGTACTTC.

This clonotype has only a few counts. This sequence joins TRBV3-1 and TRBJ2-5; D may be TRBD1 or TRBD2 (5 bases each). The V end was cut by 0 bases, the J end by 3 bases, with 11 bases between. The CDR3 has 15 residues. The germline V gene has CDR1 LGHDT and CDR2 YNNKEL (reference sequence). The chain's CDR3 is CASSQETRGEETQYF. The CDR3 bases are TGTGCCAGCAGCCAAGAAACTCGAGGGGAAGAGACCCAGTACTTC.

A few counts support this clonotype. The chain uses TRBV29-1 and TRBJ2-1; 8 bases fit TRBD2. Germline trimming cut 3 bases from V and 7 bases from J; bases unmatched to any gene: 14. CDR1 is SQVTM and CDR2 is ANQGSEA in the germline V gene. CDR3 length: 16 amino acids. The DNA for the CDR3 is TGCAGCGTTGACCCCGCAGGTAGCGGGGTGCGTAATGAGCAGTTCTTC. It encodes CSVDPAGSGVRNEQFF.

This clonotype has at least ten counts. The V gene is TRBV24-1, the J gene TRBJ1-5, with D possibly matching TRBD1 (5 bases). The V end was cut by 3 bases, the J end by 4 bases, with 9 bases between. This CDR3 has 14 amino acids. CDR1 is KGHDR, CDR2 SFDVKD, per germline. The CDR3 region is CATSDRRGNQPQHF. The CDR3 DNA follows: TGTGCCACCAGTGATCGCCGGGGGAATCAGCCCCAGCATTTT.

In its sample, this clonotype was seen a few times. V usage is TRBV7-9 and J usage is TRBJ2-3; no clear D. This CDR3 has 11 residues. Trimming left V 4 bases short and J 7 bases short, with 6 bases between. Germline-derived CDR1 and CDR2 are SEHNR and FQNEAQ (reference sequence). The CDR3 nucleotides are TGTGCCAGCAGCTACGGCCATACGCAGTATTTT. Its protein product is CASSYGHTQYF.

This clonotype came up a few times. The rearrangement links TRBV5-1 to TRBJ2-7; D call uncertain. Germline values: CDR1 SGHRS, CDR2 YFSETQ. Trimming took 5 bases from V and 7 from J, leaving 10 bases between them. CDR3 length: 11 residues. CDR3: CASSSGEEQYF. The CDR3 DNA reads as TGCGCCAGCAGTTCCGGTGAAGAGCAGTACTTC.

Remarks on this clonotype: This sequence may be a read error, since a much larger clone differs from it by one base. The chain links TRBV24-1 to TRBJ2-3; D gene unclear. The CDR3 has 15 residues. Germline V gene data show CDR1 as KGHDR and CDR2 as SFDVKD. The CDR3 DNA is TGTGCCACCGGTGAATCAGGCGTGGGCACAGATACGCAGTATTTT. It codes for CATGESGVGTDTQYF.

V gene TRBV12-3 or TRBV12-4 combines with J gene TRBJ1-4, with a possible D match to TRBD1 (5 bases). The CDR3 has 16 amino acids. With 7 bases removed from V and 0 bases from J, the gap between germline ends came to 15 bases. The CDR3 sequence is CASTMGVPPTNEKLFF. CDR3 DNA sequence: TGTGCCAGCACCATGGGGGTACCGCCAACTAATGAAAAACTGTTTTTT.

The rearrangement links TRBV9 to TRBJ1-1, with unresolved D. Trimming removed 0 bases from V and 0 bases from J, with 9 bases in between. This CDR3 has 15 amino acids. Per the germline V gene, CDR1 is SGDLS and CDR2 is YYNGEE. The CDR3, as DNA: TGTGCCAGCAGCGTAGGCCGAACCTTGAACACTGAAGCTTTCTTT. Encoded protein: CASSVGRTLNTEAFF.

The chain uses TRBV29-1 and TRBJ2-4; D is unclear. The CDR3 runs to 11 residues. Germline values: CDR1 SQVTM, CDR2 ANQGSEA. V shed 5 bases and J shed 5 bases, with 7 bases lying between them. CDR3 in DNA: TGCAGCGTTAAACGGCAAAACATTCAGTACTTC. Its protein product is CSVKRQNIQYF.